This TCR beta chain stems from a study of siplizumab effects on memory and regulatory T cells. In regard to this clone: The antigen remains undetermined.

The length of the CDR3 is 13 residues. Germline V CDR1 and CDR2: MNHNS, SASEGT. V lost 10 bases and J lost 2, with 14 bases in between. TCRdb keeps only in-frame clones here, not all; method: immunoSEQ multiplex PCR. The sample shows some 97,000 clones, more than 85% of them seen only once. General study findings and limits: Relative to controls at about 27%, mappable alloreactive CD4+ clones exhibited a mean Treg-derived proportion of approximately 68% with siplizumab. Contribution to the alloresponse seemed major for naive T cells, which also seemed more diverse than memory cells.

Sequencing was performed on CD4+ T cells sorted from blood. The chain uses TRBV6-1 and TRBJ1-1, with a weak D call TRBD1 (6 bases). This clonotype originated in a human donor in good health. CDR3 nucleotide sequence: TGTGCCACCGACCTACAGGGCAACACTGAAGCTTTCTTT. It yields the protein CATDLQGNTEAFF.